This T cell receptor beta chain was recovered during a study of Graves' ophthalmopathy and Graves' hyperthyroidism. Points from the study as a whole: A classifier, a 13-signature model, separated ophthalmopathy from stable hyperthyroidism with approximately 88% sensitivity and over 70% specificity.

With V trimmed by 0 bases and J by 0 bases, 9 bases remained unmatched. Germline-derived CDR1 and CDR2 are SGDLS and YYNGEE. This CDR3 region has 18 residues. An approximately 10 ml volume of fresh peripheral blood provided the PBMCs. Amplified material comprised TCR beta CDR3 regions derived from RNA transcripts. The first-round RT-PCR employed HTBI primers together with the Qiagen OneStep RT-PCR kit. A multiplex PCR was then performed as the second round. MiXCR, applied by TCRdb to the multiplex PCR reads, yields one record per CDR3 protein. The sample records about 210,000 distinct CDR3 sequences, 29% being singletons. This clonotype was seen at least ten times. Its antigen is currently unknown.

The chain is built from TRBV9 and TRBJ2-7, with 10 positions matching TRBD2. The TCR sequence derives from a man aged 45 to 65 with Graves' ophthalmopathy. The material sequenced was peripheral blood. This chain's CDR3 is CASSVDGAGTSDSYEQYF. The CDR3 DNA reads TGTGCCAGCAGCGTAGATGGAGCCGGGACTAGCGACTCCTACGAGCAGTACTTC.